The entry below gives a single TCR beta chain sequence along with its context. Its recognized antigen is unknown. Qualities for individual bases were not recorded, and no much larger clone is one base off. Germline trimming: 4 bases from V, 0 bases from J; junction bases outside gene matches: 5. The CDR3 holds 16 amino acids from the cysteine to the phenylalanine. This entry keeps only the CDR3 DNA: 48 bases, framed from base 1. Looking up the germline V gene yields CDR1 MDHEN and CDR2 SYDVKM. Preparation of the library involved the immunoSEQ multiplex PCR assay. Rearranged TCR beta chain sequences were amplified with the hsTCRB Kit following the manufacturer's protocol. Sequencing of TCRB libraries was carried out on an Illumina MiSeq. In the paper's pipeline: The kit vendor's proprietary platform handled demultiplexing, trimming and gene mapping. The immuneACCESS repertoire file appears here via TCRdb, limited to in-frame rearrangements. These files lack a portion of the clones; in checked studies, under half of the deficit traces to unresolved V genes, and the cause of the others is not known. V, J and clone size are those of that table, while D and trimming were read from the DNA. Within this sample are about 40,000 clones, with about 80% of them counted one time only. Roughly 5% of the sample is taken by the ten largest.

This sample is drawn from a study of a mutant IDH1 vaccine in newly diagnosed glioma (dated by TCRdb to about 2021). Turning to the overall study: Vaccination was initiated 4-6 weeks after radiotherapy alone, or concurrently with temozolomide cycles in the chemotherapy-containing groups. Of the 30 or so patients who were treated, 62.5% were male and roughly 38% were female, and the mean age was about 40 years. Prior to enrollment, patients had been given standard therapy consisting of radiotherapy alone, temozolomide alone, or radiochemotherapy with temozolomide, with the combination given to most patients. The week-35 safety follow-up took place at visit V12, and the week-47 end of study took place at visit V13. Peripheral blood was collected at six visits: V03 (baseline), V05, V07, V10, V12 and V13. Longitudinal TCRB deep sequencing was done for roughly 23 treated patients, wherever samples were available for exploratory analyses. Study-wide findings and limitations: Availability determined which PBMC samples were chosen for TCRB deep sequencing. According to the authors, sample limitations meant that analyses of patient blood samples could not be reproduced. Pseudoprogression seemed to be unrelated to changes in the top peripheral T cell clonotypes found by TCRB sequencing. Across multiple MHC alleles, vaccine-induced immune responses were seen in 85% to 95% of patients.

The sample's time point label, in plain terms: week 35, safety follow-up. Every vaccine dose consisted of 300 ug of a 20-mer mutant IDH1 peptide in Montanide, administered subcutaneously together with topical imiquimod. Patients received eight vaccinations in weeks 1, 3, 5, 7, 11, 15, 19 and 23, corresponding to visits V03 through V10. Donors had newly diagnosed WHO grade 3 or 4 IDH1-mutant astrocytomas with loss of nuclear ATRX. The samples were drawn from NOA16, a multicentre, single-arm, open-label phase I trial in Germany that tested a mutant IDH1 peptide vaccine in humans for the first time. Genomic DNA for TCRB sequencing was extracted from EDTA blood using the DNeasy Blood and Tissue Kit.

Here the sequenced sample was PBMCs, taken from a glioma patient whose treatment included an IDH1 peptide vaccine. Here the chain combines TRBV28 and TRBJ2-7; TRBD1 lines up with 11 middle nucleotides. This receptor was taken from a woman aged 50 to 65 with glioma. The CDR3 region: CASSSPGQGASYEQYF. The bases are TGTGCCAGCAGTTCCCCAGGACAGGGGGCCTCCTACGAGCAGTACTTC.